The T cell receptor (beta chain) under discussion was sequenced for a study of T cells in Graves' hyperthyroidism and ophthalmopathy. This CDR3 spans 14 amino acids. From germline, CDR1 is MNHNS and CDR2 SASEGT. J gave up 0 bases and V 10 bases, and 7 bases lay outside the gene matches. This clonotype was counted at least ten times. TCR beta CDR3 sequences were amplified from RNA transcripts. RT-PCR in the first round (using the HTBI primer set) targeted the TCR CDR3. TCRdb re-derived calls from the multiplex PCR reads in MiXCR, one entry per CDR3 protein. The table has hundreds of thousands of distinct CDR3 sequences, about a sixth seen once; the top ten hold 15% to 20%.

The sequencing input was blood. V gene TRBV6-1 combines with J gene TRBJ2-3, with 7 bases lining up with TRBD2. The sequence was collected from a woman aged 18-35 years with Graves' hyperthyroidism. The CDR3 bases are TGTGCCACCGCACTAGCGTCAAGCACAGATACGCAGTATTTT. It encodes CATALASSTDTQYF.